The 17 T cell receptor beta chains below were found in one sample sequenced in a study of CD8 T cells in ankylosing spondylitis. From the 5' RACE reads, TCRdb called clonotypes with MiXCR, one entry per CDR3 protein. The table lists roughly 160,000 distinct CDR3 sequences, approximately 10% of them singletons, with more than 13% in the top ten. Sequences were obtained from blood, either unsorted or a sorted T cell fraction (not recorded which). These receptors were collected from a female donor with ankylosing spondylitis or in good health (not recorded which).

There are many counts of this clonotype. V usage is TRBV29-1 and J usage is TRBJ1-1; D gene uncertain. V was clipped by 3 bases and J by 1 base, with 3 bases between them. The CDR3 consists of 11 residues. CDR1 SQVTM and CDR2 ANQGSEA come from the germline V gene. CDR3 region: CSVDTNTEAFF. In DNA, the CDR3 is TGCAGCGTTGACACGAACACTGAAGCTTTCTTT.

This clonotype appeared a few times. The chain links TRBV4-1 to TRBJ1-1; 8 positions agree with TRBD1. The CDR3 is 14 residues long. The ends lost 3 bases at V and 5 bases at J; junction bases unmatched: 5. Germline values: CDR1 MGHRA, CDR2 YSYEKL. The CDR3 loop reads CASSQPQGGTEAFF. CDR3 nucleotides: TGCGCCAGCAGCCAGCCACAGGGGGGGACTGAAGCTTTCTTT.

This clonotype was counted between two and nine times. This chain links TRBV27 with TRBJ2-1, with D possibly TRBD2 on 5 matching bases. V was trimmed by 5 bases and J by 4 bases, leaving 15 bases between them. Germline CDR1 reads MNHEY; CDR2 reads SMNVEV (reference sequence). There are 15 residues in the CDR3. The CDR3 sequence is CASSRVGLSYNEQFF. In DNA form, the CDR3 reads TGTGCCAGCAGTAGAGTCGGACTCTCGTACAATGAGCAGTTCTTC.

This clonotype was picked up many times. The chain recombines TRBV4-3 with TRBJ2-3; 8 bases fit TRBD2. This CDR3 comprises 20 residues. With 0 bases clipped from V and 2 bases from J, the junction kept 16 bases outside the gene matches. In germline, CDR1 is LGHNA, CDR2 YSLEER. The CDR3 bases are TGCGCCAGCAGCCAAGATCCGATAGCGGGACGTTCCTTTAACACAGATACGCAGTATTTT. Translation: CASSQDPIAGRSFNTDTQYF.

This clonotype was counted a few times. The V and J genes are TRBV4-3 and TRBJ1-2, with TRBD1 matching 7 bases. V shed 0 bases and J 8 bases; nucleotides not matched to a gene: 9. Germline loops: CDR1 LGHNA, CDR2 YSLEER. The CDR3 is 15 amino acids. The CDR3 DNA reads as TGCGCCAGCAGCCAAGACCGACAGGGTAATGACGGCTACACCTTC. This translates into CASSQDRQGNDGYTF.

The CDR3 nucleotides are TGTGCCAGCAGTTACTCTTCCGGGAGGGTGCAGTTCTTC. Translated: CASSYSSGRVQFF. The chain uses TRBV6-5 and TRBJ2-1; TRBD2 matches at 8 bases. The ends lost 0 bases at V and 12 bases at J; junction bases unmatched: 4. The CDR3 covers 13 residues. Germline CDR1 and CDR2: MNHEY and SVGAGI.

A few counts support this clonotype. The V call is TRBV7-9, the J call TRBJ2-7; no firm D call. Germline CDR1 SEHNR, CDR2 FQNEAQ (reference sequence). The V end was cut by 5 bases, the J end by 0 bases, with 2 bases between. The CDR3 runs to 11 residues. The CDR3, as DNA: TGTGCCAGCAGCATCTCCTACGAGCAGTACTTC. It encodes CASSISYEQYF. Drawing the rest from reference TRBV7-9 and TRBJ2-7, the complete variable domain is DTGVSQNPRHKITKRGQNVTFRCDPISEHNRLYWYRQTLGQGPEFLTYFQNEAQLEKSRLLSDRFSAERPKGSFSTLEIQRTEQGDSAMYLCASSISYEQYFGPGTRLTVT.

This clonotype was seen a handful of times. This chain joins TRBV10-1 and TRBJ2-5, with 10 bases matching TRBD1. The CDR3 covers 14 residues. V gave up 4 bases and J gave up 1 base; unmatched junction bases: 0. CDR1 is WNHNN and CDR2 is SYGVQD in the germline V gene (reference sequence). This CDR3 reads CASSGTGGQETQYF. CDR3 bases: TGCGCCAGCAGTGGGACAGGGGGCCAAGAGACCCAGTACTTC.

This clonotype showed up just a few times. CDR3 residues: CASSWTGDNSPLHF. Written as DNA, the CDR3 is TGTGCCAGCAGCTGGACAGGGGATAATTCACCCCTCCACTTT. V gene TRBV12-3 or TRBV12-4 combines with J gene TRBJ1-6, with 9 bases identical to TRBD1. This CDR3 has 14 residues. Trimming at V came to 6 bases and at J to 5 bases, leaving 2 bases not matched to a gene.

The CDR3 DNA reads TGTGCCAGCACCCAAGGCGGGAGTGCAGATACGCAGTATTTT. It yields the protein CASTQGGSADTQYF. The rearrangement links TRBV6-2 or TRBV6-3 to TRBJ2-3, with 7 bases that match TRBD2. With V trimmed by 7 bases and J by 4 bases, 8 bases remained unmatched. The CDR3 is 14 residues long. The germline V gene encodes CDR1 MNHEY and CDR2 SVGEGT.

This clonotype was detected only a few times. The chain has TRBV9 and TRBJ1-1, with TRBD1 as a possible D gene (5 bases). The CDR3 extends over 15 amino acids. Per germline, CDR1 SGDLS and CDR2 YYNGEE. With 3 bases removed from V and 0 bases from J, the gap between germline ends came to 12 bases. The chain's CDR3 is CASSAGTILNTEAFF. CDR3 nucleotide sequence: TGTGCCAGCAGCGCGGGGACGATACTGAACACTGAAGCTTTCTTT.

This clonotype was observed a few times. The chain has TRBV20-1 and TRBJ1-1; D is undetermined. The CDR3 loop spans 12 amino acids. V gave up 6 bases and J gave up 3 bases, with 11 bases separating them. Germline CDR1 is DFQATT and CDR2 is SNEGSKA (reference sequence). The CDR3 nucleotides read TGCAGTGCACTAACTTGGGACACTGAAGCTTTCTTT. Its protein is CSALTWDTEAFF.

The chain combines TRBV9 with TRBJ2-1; 13 bases line up with TRBD2. The CDR3 is 15 residues long. Germline V gene lookup returns CDR1 SGDLS and CDR2 YYNGEE. V gave up 4 bases and J gave up 8 bases; unmatched junction bases: 6. CDR3 sequence reads: CASSTQLAGGDEQFF. For the CDR3, the DNA is TGTGCCAGCAGCACACAACTAGCGGGGGGGGATGAGCAGTTCTTC.

Many counts were recorded for this clonotype. This chain joins TRBV6-5 and TRBJ2-1; D not resolved. Trimming left V 0 bases short and J 5 bases short, with 14 bases between. CDR1 is MNHEY, CDR2 SVGAGI, per germline. The CDR3 extends over 16 amino acids. CDR3 DNA: TGTGCCAGCAGTTACTCCCGAACTCGCGACCACAATGAGCAGTTCTTC. It specifies CASSYSRTRDHNEQFF.

This clonotype was seen ten or more times. The chain combines TRBV2 with TRBJ2-1; 7 bases align to TRBD2. The germline V gene has CDR1 SNHLY and CDR2 FYNNEI. The CDR3 runs 14 residues. The trim removed 4 bases at V and 7 bases at J, leaving 7 bases unmatched. CDR3 protein: CASSGGGVRNEQFF. For the CDR3, the DNA is TGTGCCAGCAGTGGGGGGGGAGTGAGAAATGAGCAGTTCTTC.

This clonotype came up a few times. V and J are TRBV20-1 and TRBJ2-7; TRBD1 aligns across 9 bases. The V gene's germline CDR1 is DFQATT and CDR2 SNEGSKA (reference sequence). The ends lost 6 bases at V and 5 bases at J; junction bases unmatched: 11. The CDR3 is made up of 14 amino acids. The DNA for the CDR3 is TGCAGTGCCCCCCTGGGGGGACAGGGTAACGAGCAGTACTTC. Amino acids: CSAPLGGQGNEQYF.

This rearrangement joins TRBV4-2 to TRBJ1-6; 8 nucleotides align to TRBD1. The CDR3 runs to 18 residues. The ends lost 4 bases at V and 14 bases at J; junction bases unmatched: 22. CDR1 LGHNA and CDR2 YNFKEQ come from the germline V gene. CDR3 region: CASSRLHDTGGVHRALHF. The CDR3 DNA sequence: TGTGCCAGCAGCCGCCTACACGATACAGGGGGGGTCCACCGGGCCCTCCACTTT.